Listed below are T cell receptor beta chains from one sample, sequenced in a study of T cell responses to AZD1222 COVID-19 vaccine. TCRdb's table, derived via immunoSEQ multiplex PCR, lists solely in-frame clones and lacks some. The sample holds some 50,000 clones, 85% to 90% seen once. The sample was peripheral blood, taken 28 days after the second AZD1222 dose. The source is an adult who received the AZD1222 COVID-19 vaccine. Each CDR3 is given with its conserved first and last residue. Fields, in order: clone size, V gene, J gene, D gene, CDR3 protein, CDR3 DNA. A D gene is named only where the DNA matches it firmly. Rows give clone size only sometimes, using once, few, many, or a class for an expanded clone.

>few|TRBV11-2|TRBJ1-4|TRBD1
CASSPRGLSVEKLFF
TGTGCCAGCAGCCCCAGGGGGCTGTCGGTAGAAAAACTGTTTTTT
>once|TRBV6-5|TRBJ2-1|TRBD2
CASSSSGSLNEQFF
TGTGCCAGCAGTTCTAGCGGGAGCTTAAATGAGCAGTTCTTC
>.|TRBV7-9|TRBJ1-2|.
CASSVGQRGYTF
TGTGCCAGCAGCGTCGGACAGCGTGGCTACACCTTC
>.|TRBV5-5|TRBJ1-4|TRBD1
CASSDGTVGRDEKLFF
TGTGCCAGCAGTGATGGGACAGTGGGGCGCGATGAAAAACTGTTTTTT
>.|TRBV19|TRBJ2-7|.
CASSPRGIWAEQYF
TGTGCCAGTAGCCCCCGGGGGATATGGGCCGAGCAGTACTTC
>.|TRBV7-9|TRBJ2-5|TRBD2
CASSLVSGGETQYF
TGTGCCAGCAGCTTAGTTTCGGGAGGAGAGACCCAGTACTTC
>.|TRBV20-1|TRBJ2-1|.
CSASPEGFF
TGCAGTGCTAGCCCCGAGGGCTTCTTC
>.|TRBV2|TRBJ1-6|.
CASSSRTVISPLHF
TGTGCCAGCAGTTCCCGGACGGTGATTTCACCCCTCCACTTT
>.|TRBV6-2/TRBV6-3|TRBJ2-1|TRBD2
CASSSTSGGSSYNEQFF
TGTGCCAGCAGTTCGACTAGCGGGGGGAGCTCCTACAATGAGCAGTTCTTC
>once|TRBV10-1|TRBJ2-3|TRBD1
CASTGQGGGTQYF
TGCGCCAGCACCGGACAGGGTGGGGGTACGCAGTATTTT
>.|TRBV4-3|TRBJ2-7|.
CASSQGISGSYEQYF
TGCGCCAGCAGCCAAGGGATTAGCGGCTCCTACGAGCAGTACTTC
>few|TRBV2|TRBJ1-4|.
CASTGLWDGNEKLFF
TGTGCCAGCACGGGGCTTTGGGATGGCAATGAAAAACTGTTTTTT
>once|TRBV18|TRBJ1-2|.
CASSQTAPGGALYGYTF
TGTGCCAGCTCACAAACCGCCCCGGGTGGGGCGCTTTATGGCTACACCTTC
>.|TRBV19|TRBJ2-7|.
CASSIEGKPYEQYF
TGTGCCAGTAGTATAGAGGGCAAGCCCTACGAGCAGTACTTC
>.|TRBV9|TRBJ2-3|.
CASSVDTASTDTQYF
TGTGCCAGCAGCGTAGACACAGCAAGCACAGATACGCAGTATTTT
>.|TRBV7-8|TRBJ2-7|.
CASSLAWAYEQYF
TGTGCCAGCAGCTTAGCGTGGGCTTACGAGCAGTACTTC
>.|TRBV7-7|TRBJ2-1|.
CASTAGGEQFF
TGTGCTAGTACAGCTGGGGGTGAGCAGTTCTTC
>.|TRBV29-1|TRBJ1-2|TRBD1
CSAQTGGLGYTF
TGCAGCGCCCAGACAGGGGGCCTTGGCTACACCTTC